The clone carrying this T cell receptor beta chain was seen a few times. CDR3 length: 13 residues. The V end was cut by 3 bases, the J end by 6 bases, with 14 bases between. Looked up from germline, CDR1 is GTSNPN and CDR2 is SVGIG (reference sequence). Full-length variable regions came from constant-region reverse primers plus semi-nested Nested Universal Primer A PCR. Via MiXCR, TCRdb re-called the 5' RACE reads, giving one row per CDR3 protein. The repertoire consists of approximately 37,000 distinct CDR3 sequences, with approximately 19% occurring once and the leading ten covering about 3%. This clonotype was obtained from a female donor with breast cancer. The rearrangement links TRBV30 to TRBJ1-1; D possibly corresponds to TRBD1 (6 bases). The sequenced sample consisted of naive CD4+ T cells sorted from a lymph node. Subset noted: naive CD4+ T cells, CD4+CD45RA+CD25-. CDR3 residues: CAWSRTGRAEAFF. The CDR3 nucleotides are TGTGCCTGGAGCCGAACAGGGAGGGCTGAAGCTTTCTTT.